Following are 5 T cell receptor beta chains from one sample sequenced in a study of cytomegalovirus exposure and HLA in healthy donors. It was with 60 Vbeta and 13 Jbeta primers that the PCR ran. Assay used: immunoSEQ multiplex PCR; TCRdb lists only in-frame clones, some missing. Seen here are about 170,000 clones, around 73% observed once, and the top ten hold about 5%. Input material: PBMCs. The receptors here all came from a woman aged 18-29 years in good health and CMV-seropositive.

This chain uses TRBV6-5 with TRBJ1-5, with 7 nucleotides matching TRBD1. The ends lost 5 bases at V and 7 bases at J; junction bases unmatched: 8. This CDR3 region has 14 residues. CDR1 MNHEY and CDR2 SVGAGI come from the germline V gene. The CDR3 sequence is CASSLGQDYQPQHF. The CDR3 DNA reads TGTGCCAGCAGTCTCGGACAGGACTACCAGCCCCAGCATTTT.

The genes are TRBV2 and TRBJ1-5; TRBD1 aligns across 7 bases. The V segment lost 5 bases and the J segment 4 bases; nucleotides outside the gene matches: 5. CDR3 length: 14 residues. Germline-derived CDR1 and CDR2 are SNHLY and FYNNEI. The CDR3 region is CASSQQGMNQPQHF. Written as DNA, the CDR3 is TGTGCCAGCAGTCAACAGGGGATGAATCAGCCCCAGCATTTT.

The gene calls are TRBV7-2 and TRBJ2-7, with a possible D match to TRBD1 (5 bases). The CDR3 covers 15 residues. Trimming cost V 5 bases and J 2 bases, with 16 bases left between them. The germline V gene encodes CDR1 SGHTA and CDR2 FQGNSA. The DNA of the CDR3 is TGTGCCAGCAGCCATAGTGGGGCGGCAACCTACGAGCAGTACTTC. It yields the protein CASSHSGAATYEQYF.

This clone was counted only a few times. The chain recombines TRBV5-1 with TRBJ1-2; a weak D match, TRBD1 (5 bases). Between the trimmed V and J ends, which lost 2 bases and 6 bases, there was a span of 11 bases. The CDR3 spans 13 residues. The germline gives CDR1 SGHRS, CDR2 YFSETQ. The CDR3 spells CASSFPDSHGYTF. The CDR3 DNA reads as TGCGCCAGCAGCTTTCCTGACAGCCATGGCTACACCTTC.

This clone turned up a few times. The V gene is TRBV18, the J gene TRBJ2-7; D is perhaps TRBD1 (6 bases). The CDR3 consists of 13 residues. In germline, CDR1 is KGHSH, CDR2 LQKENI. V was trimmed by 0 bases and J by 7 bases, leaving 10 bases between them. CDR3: CASSPPSGVEQYF. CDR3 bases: TGTGCCAGCTCACCACCGTCAGGGGTTGAGCAGTACTTC.